This is a list of T cell receptor beta chains from one sample in a study of regulatory T cells in long-lasting Graves disease. Via MiXCR, TCRdb re-called the multiplex PCR reads, giving one row per CDR3 protein. The repertoire holds about 660,000 distinct CDR3 sequences, with 30% as singletons. The source was peripheral blood mononuclear cells (PBMCs), collected when the disease was refractory, from a patient treated with antithyroid drugs. Receptors originate from a female donor with Graves disease. CDR3s include the opening cysteine and the closing phenylalanine or tryptophan. D genes are given only for firm matches. Only part of the rows carry a size: once, few, many, or a class if the clone is expanded.

d_gene | j_gene | v_gene | abundance | CDR3aa | CDR3nt
- | TRBJ1-5 | TRBV6-1 | - | CASSAADGSNQPQHF | TGTGCCAGCAGTGCGGCCGACGGCAGCAATCAGCCCCAGCATTTT
TRBD2 | TRBJ2-5 | TRBV20-1 | - | CSAIWVSGVSETQYF | TGCAGTGCTATTTGGGTTAGCGGGGTTTCGGAGACCCAGTACTTC
TRBD1 | TRBJ1-5 | TRBV9 | - | CASSEGTGDSNQPQHF | TGTGCCAGCAGCGAGGGGACAGGGGATAGCAATCAGCCCCAGCATTTT
- | TRBJ1-2 | TRBV6-5 | - | CASSYSTAFNYGYTF | TGTGCCAGCAGTTACTCTACGGCGTTTAACTATGGCTACACCTTC
- | TRBJ1-4 | TRBV5-5 | - | CASSLAGGHPSDEKLFF | TGTGCCAGCAGCTTGGCCGGAGGACACCCATCAGATGAAAAACTGTTTTTT
- | TRBJ2-5 | TRBV28 | few | CASSSQDGGRGETQYF | TGTGCCAGCAGTTCTCAGGACGGGGGGCGCGGGGAGACCCAGTACTTC
- | TRBJ2-1 | TRBV6-2/TRBV6-3 | - | CASSLTPNAEQFF | TGTGCCAGCAGTCTAACCCCAAACGCTGAGCAGTTCTTC
TRBD1 | TRBJ2-5 | TRBV27 | - | CASSWFGQGYQETQYF | TGTGCCAGCAGTTGGTTCGGACAGGGATACCAAGAGACCCAGTACTTC
TRBD2 | TRBJ2-7 | TRBV20-1 | - | CSAVHSGRVYEQYF | TGCAGTGCTGTACATAGCGGGAGAGTTTACGAGCAGTACTTC
TRBD2 | TRBJ2-5 | TRBV5-6 | - | CASSLVPSGRIGETQYF | TGTGCCAGCAGCTTGGTCCCTAGCGGGAGAATAGGAGAGACCCAGTACTTC
- | TRBJ2-1 | TRBV7-9 | - | CASSLGENEQFF | TGTGCCAGCAGCTTAGGGGAAAATGAGCAGTTCTTC
- | TRBJ1-1 | TRBV20-1 | many | CSAKTNEAFF | TGCAGTGCGAAGACGAATGAAGCTTTCTTT
- | TRBJ1-2 | TRBV12-3/TRBV12-4 | - | CASSPPGEVGYTF | TGTGCCAGCAGTCCCCCAGGGGAGGTTGGCTACACCTTC
- | TRBJ2-7 | TRBV2 | many | CASSEIAIDEQYF | TGTGCCAGCAGTGAAATCGCGATTGACGAGCAGTACTTC
- | TRBJ1-2 | TRBV6-1 | - | CASSPGSRSYGYTF | TGTGCCAGCAGTCCGGGATCTCGCAGCTATGGCTACACCTTC
TRBD2 | TRBJ2-7 | TRBV30 | - | CAWTPRGGLAAYEQYF | TGTGCCTGGACCCCACGGGGGGGACTAGCGGCCTACGAGCAGTACTTC
TRBD2 | TRBJ2-7 | TRBV29-1 | - | CSVVYFSRGGEQYF | TGCAGCGTGGTATACTTCTCTCGGGGGGGCGAGCAGTACTTC
TRBD1 | TRBJ1-1 | TRBV20-1 | few | CSARGLTGATEAFF | TGCAGTGCTAGAGGTCTGACAGGGGCCACTGAAGCTTTCTTT
- | TRBJ2-4 | TRBV12-3/TRBV12-4 | few | CASSIQNIQYF | TGTGCCAGCAGCATCCAAAACATTCAGTACTTC
- | TRBJ2-7 | TRBV30 | - | CAWSNSGGVEQYF | TGTGCCTGGAGTAACAGCGGAGGTGTCGAGCAGTACTTC
- | TRBJ1-4 | TRBV2 | many | CASRMDGPNEKLFF | TGTGCCAGCAGGATGGACGGTCCTAATGAAAAACTGTTTTTT
- | TRBJ1-5 | TRBV24-1 | - | CATSVGVWQPQHF | TGTGCCACCAGTGTCGGGGTATGGCAGCCCCAGCATTTT
- | TRBJ2-7 | TRBV9 | few | CASSGRSPYEQYF | TGTGCCAGCAGCGGGAGGTCCCCCTACGAGCAGTACTTC
TRBD2 | TRBJ2-5 | TRBV3-1 | - | CASSPGTSGNRRETQYF | TGTGCCAGCAGCCCGGGGACTAGCGGGAACCGTAGGGAGACCCAGTACTTC
- | TRBJ1-3 | TRBV7-9 | - | CASSPPTQLGNTIYF | TGTGCCAGCAGCCCCCCGACCCAGCTTGGAAACACCATATATTTT
- | TRBJ1-1 | TRBV4-1 | - | CASSQDWVNTEAFF | TGCGCCAGCAGCCAAGATTGGGTGAACACTGAAGCTTTCTTT
- | TRBJ1-2 | TRBV9 | many | CASSPQSTSNAYGYTF | TGTGCCAGCAGCCCTCAATCGACTAGTAACGCCTATGGCTACACCTTC
- | TRBJ2-7 | TRBV27 | few | CASSFLGVSYEQYF | TGTGCCAGCTCGTTCCTCGGGGTCTCCTACGAGCAGTACTTC
- | TRBJ1-6 | TRBV25-1 | - | CASSDSGRLVSPLHF | TGTGCCAGCAGTGATTCGGGGAGGTTGGTTTCACCCCTCCACTTT